The clone carrying this TCR beta chain has at least ten counts. Its antigen is still unknown. The sorted libraries involved the use of under 1.1 million CD4+ or CD8+ T cells. Germline V gene sequence: CDR1 ENHRY, CDR2 SYGVKD. V gave up 1 base and J gave up 1 base, with 17 bases separating them. The length of the CDR3 is 17 residues. This specimen belongs to a study of neurological immune-mediated disorders. Overall study results and limits: HTLV-1-associated myelopathy displayed the greatest TCR clonal expansion, and multiple sclerosis exhibited the smallest, lower than that of healthy controls. No sharing of CDR3 amino acid sequences was observed among expanded clones across subjects, suggesting private repertoires in all groups.

cDNA was made by 5'RACE with 10-nucleotide random UMIs. TCRdb fed the 5' RACE reads into MiXCR, producing one record per CDR3 protein. The repertoire holds thousands of distinct CDR3 sequences, around 22% seen once, with 44% in the top ten. Sequenced input: CD8+ T cells from blood. V and J are TRBV10-3 and TRBJ2-7, with D perhaps matching TRBD2 (7 bases). This TCR derives from a woman aged 60 to 75 with HTLV-1-associated myelopathy (HAM/TSP). The CDR3 DNA is TGTGCCATCAGTGAGTTCGCAGGGGAGGGGGAGTCCTACGAGCAGTACTTC. Its translation is CAISEFAGEGESYEQYF.